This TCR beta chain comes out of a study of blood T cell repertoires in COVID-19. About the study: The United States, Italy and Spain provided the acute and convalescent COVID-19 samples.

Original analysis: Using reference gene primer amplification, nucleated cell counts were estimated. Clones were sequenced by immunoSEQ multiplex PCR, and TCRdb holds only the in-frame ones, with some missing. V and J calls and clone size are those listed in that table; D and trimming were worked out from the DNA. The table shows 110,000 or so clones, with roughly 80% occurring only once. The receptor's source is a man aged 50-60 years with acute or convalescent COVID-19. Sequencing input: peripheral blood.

CDR3 amino acids: CAIKSFFTGELFF. For the CDR3, the DNA is TGTGCCATCAAGAGCTTCTTCACCGGGGAGCTGTTTTTT. This rearrangement joins TRBV10-3 to TRBJ2-2; the D is unclear. V lost 7 bases to trimming and J lost 4 bases, with 10 bases between them. CDR1 and CDR2 from the germline V gene are ENHRY and SYGVKD. The CDR3 has 13 residues.